Below, 26 T cell receptor beta chains from the same sample are listed, as sequenced in a study of shared clonotypes between healthy human individuals (dated by TCRdb to about 2020). The library was generated by the immunoSEQ multiplex PCR assay. TCRdb re-hosts the immuneACCESS table, in-frame sequences only. Its copies lack some clones; in the studies checked, an unresolved V gene accounts for under half of them, and the cause for the rest is not known. The sample yields roughly 890,000 clones; nearly 95% were counted once. Of the sample, about 24% falls within the top ten clones. CD8 naive samples were CD45RO-negative cells positively selected for CCR7, giving a CD45RA+CCR7+ population that excluded TemRA cells. Sequenced sample: naive CD8+ T cells sorted from blood. What this sample's cell subset or site label stands for: CD45RA+CCR7+. Receptors originate from a man between 25 and 39 years old in good health.

This clone showed up just a few times. This chain links TRBV11-2 with TRBJ1-3; D gene uncertain. CDR3 length equals 12 residues. Trimming removed 8 bases at V and 7 bases at J, with 12 bases between. Germline V gene data show CDR1 as SGHAT and CDR2 as FQNNGV. The CDR3 spells CASEGTENTIYF. DNA for the CDR3: TGTGCCAGCGAGGGTACCGAGAACACCATATATTTT.

The CDR3 sequence: CASSGTAGVGNEQFF. Written as DNA, the CDR3 is TGTGCCAGCAGCGGTACTGCGGGAGTCGGTAATGAGCAGTTCTTC. The chain employs TRBV7-9 and TRBJ2-1; TRBD2 agrees at 7 bases. V was clipped by 5 bases and J by 7 bases; unmatched bases: 11. Germline V lookup: CDR1 SEHNR, CDR2 FQNEAQ (reference sequence). CDR3 size: 15 residues.

The V call is TRBV5-1, the J call TRBJ2-2, with 13 bases matching TRBD2. CDR3 size: 16 residues. Per germline, CDR1 SGHRS and CDR2 YFSETQ. The V segment lost 4 bases and the J segment 7 bases; nucleotides outside the gene matches: 7. In nucleotides, the CDR3 is TGCGCCAGCAGCCTGGGACTAGCGGGAACTGACGGGGAGCTGTTTTTT. This gives the protein CASSLGLAGTDGELFF. Drawing the rest from reference TRBV5-1 and TRBJ2-2, the complete variable domain is KAGVTQTPRYLIKTRGQQVTLSCSPISGHRSVSWYQQTPGQGLQFLFEYFSETQRNKGNFPGRFSGRQFSNSRSEMNVSTLELGDSALYLCASSLGLAGTDGELFFGEGSRLTVL.

The chain combines TRBV5-6 with TRBJ2-7; 8 bases agree with TRBD2. J gave up 2 bases and V 2 bases, and 3 bases lay outside the gene matches. The CDR3 extends over 14 amino acids. Germline-derived CDR1 and CDR2 are SGHDT and YYEEEE. The CDR3 DNA is TGTGCCAGCAGCTTCGGGGGGGCAACCTACGAGCAGTACTTC. This translates into CASSFGGATYEQYF.

This chain joins TRBV15 and TRBJ2-3; 7 bases line up with TRBD2. This CDR3 has 13 residues. Trimming removed 3 bases from V and 9 bases from J; junction bases left unmatched: 6. Germline CDR1 is LNHNV and CDR2 is YYDKDF (reference sequence). DNA for the CDR3: TGTGCCACCAGCAGTCAGCGGGGCGGGACGCAGTATTTT. This encodes CATSSQRGGTQYF.

This clone has a single count. The rearrangement joins TRBV2 to TRBJ2-7; D is perhaps TRBD2 (5 bases). V lost 3 bases to trimming and J lost 3 bases, with 18 bases between them. CDR1 SNHLY and CDR2 FYNNEI come from the germline V gene. The CDR3 loop spans 16 amino acids. CDR3 nucleotides: TGTGCCAGCAGTGATCAGCGGTTCATTCAATTCTACGAGCAGTACTTC. Translated: CASSDQRFIQFYEQYF.

This clone was seen just once. This sequence joins TRBV7-9 and TRBJ2-1; D is undetermined. Germline-derived CDR1 and CDR2 are SEHNR and FQNEAQ (reference sequence). The CDR3 consists of 12 residues. The V and J ends lost 5 bases and 6 bases respectively, with 8 bases between them. CDR3 region: CASSITLNEQFF. Here the CDR3 DNA reads TGTGCCAGCAGCATAACCCTCAATGAGCAGTTCTTC.

The chain recombines TRBV10-2 with TRBJ2-2; the D is unclear. This CDR3 region has 13 residues. Germline V lookup: CDR1 WSHSY, CDR2 SAAADI. V was pared by 5 bases and J by 4 bases, with 8 bases between. The CDR3 bases are TGCGCCAGCAGTCTTGGGCGCACCGGGGAGCTGTTTTTT. The encoded protein is CASSLGRTGELFF.

The chain has TRBV11-3 and TRBJ2-2, with 9 bases identical to TRBD2. The CDR3 runs to 15 residues. The germline CDR1 and CDR2 sequences are SGHNT and YENEEA. Germline trimming cut 4 bases from V and 6 bases from J; bases unmatched to any gene: 6. CDR3 sequence: CASSSREGKAGELFF. The CDR3 DNA follows: TGTGCCAGCAGCTCGCGGGAGGGGAAGGCCGGGGAGCTGTTTTTT.

V gene TRBV7-9 combines with J gene TRBJ2-7, with 13 bases matching TRBD2. Trimming at V came to 4 bases and at J to 0 bases, leaving 9 bases not matched to a gene. Germline V gene sequence: CDR1 SEHNR, CDR2 FQNEAQ (reference sequence). The CDR3 contains 18 residues. CDR3 protein: CASSSGLAGAPNSYEQYF. The CDR3 DNA reads TGTGCCAGCAGCTCTGGACTAGCGGGAGCGCCCAACTCCTACGAGCAGTACTTC.

This clone showed up just once. The chain recombines TRBV27 with TRBJ2-3; D may correspond to TRBD1 or TRBD2 (5 bases each). Germline assignment: CDR1 MNHEY and CDR2 SMNVEV (reference sequence). CDR3 length: 15 amino acids. The V end was cut by 6 bases, the J end by 0 bases, with 13 bases between. The CDR3 bases are TGTGCCAGCAGCTATTGGGACGGTAGCACAGATACGCAGTATTTT. This translates into CASSYWDGSTDTQYF.

V usage is TRBV14 and J usage is TRBJ2-3; TRBD2 might be the D (6 bases). V was shortened by 4 bases and J by 0 bases, with 17 bases between the two germline ends. Germline lookup yields CDR1 SGHDN and CDR2 FVKESK. The length of the CDR3 is 17 residues. The CDR3 nucleotides read TGTGCCAGCAGCCCCCGAGCCGGGACTCCTAGCACAGATACGCAGTATTTT. As protein: CASSPRAGTPSTDTQYF.

This sequence joins TRBV9 and TRBJ2-1; perhaps D is TRBD1 or TRBD2 (5 bases each). The V and J ends lost 4 bases and 0 bases respectively, with 14 bases between them. The CDR3 has 16 amino acids. From germline, CDR1 is SGDLS and CDR2 YYNGEE. The DNA of the CDR3 is TGTGCCAGCAGCTATGGGAGCGACAGCTCCTACAATGAGCAGTTCTTC. It yields the protein CASSYGSDSSYNEQFF.

This chain uses TRBV6-5 with TRBJ2-3; D not resolved. V was trimmed by 8 bases and J by 6 bases, leaving 9 bases between them. The CDR3 consists of 11 residues. Germline V CDR1 and CDR2: MNHEY, SVGAGI. The CDR3 DNA reads as TGTGCCAGCGGGGTTGCGGATACGCAGTATTTT. This sequence encodes CASGVADTQYF.

This clone has only a few counts. J is TRBJ1-1 and V is TRBV27; D unresolved. The V gene lost 5 bases and the J gene lost 1 base, with 14 bases spanning the gap. CDR3 length equals 15 residues. Looked up from germline, CDR1 is MNHEY and CDR2 is SMNVEV (reference sequence). The CDR3 here is CASSPSPGPNTEAFF. DNA of the CDR3: TGTGCCAGCAGTCCAAGTCCCGGACCGAACACTGAAGCTTTCTTT.

This chain links TRBV11-3 with TRBJ2-3; 10 nucleotides line up with TRBD2. CDR1 is SGHNT and CDR2 is YENEEA in the germline V gene. The CDR3 contains 15 residues. V lost 6 bases to trimming and J lost 3 bases; unmatched junction nucleotides: 6. The CDR3 reads CASRYRGLATDTQYF. CDR3 sequence (DNA): TGTGCCAGCAGGTATCGGGGACTAGCGACAGATACGCAGTATTTT.

The count of this clone is one. The chain employs TRBV6-6 and TRBJ2-7; 7 nucleotides line up with TRBD2. CDR1 is MNHNY, CDR2 SVGAGI, per germline (reference sequence). Germline trimming cut 0 bases from V and 6 bases from J; bases unmatched to any gene: 5. The CDR3 consists of 14 residues. CDR3 DNA sequence: TGTGCCAGCAGTTACTCGATTGGGGGGGTCGAGCAGTACTTC. It translates to CASSYSIGGVEQYF.

This chain connects TRBV7-9 to TRBJ2-1; perhaps D is TRBD1 or TRBD2 (5 bases each). Germline V CDR1 and CDR2: SEHNR, FQNEAQ (reference sequence). V was trimmed by 8 bases and J by 1 base, leaving 12 bases between them. CDR3 length: 14 amino acids. CDR3 loop: CASWGTGSYNEQFF. The CDR3 DNA reads as TGTGCCAGCTGGGGGACGGGTTCCTACAATGAGCAGTTCTTC.

The V call is TRBV10-3, the J call TRBJ2-7; 9 bases are shared with TRBD1. This CDR3 is 15 amino acids long. Trimming took 4 bases from V and 0 from J; bases not matched to a gene: 4. Germline CDR1 is ENHRY and CDR2 is SYGVKD. CDR3 protein: CAISGDRGVSYEQYF. DNA of the CDR3: TGTGCCATCAGTGGTGACAGGGGGGTCTCCTACGAGCAGTACTTC.

V gene TRBV28 combines with J gene TRBJ2-7, with 9 nucleotides matching TRBD1. The CDR3 loop spans 16 amino acids. V trimming: 5 bases; J trimming: 3 bases; junction bases outside the gene matches: 11. Germline values: CDR1 MDHEN, CDR2 SYDVKM. CDR3 coding DNA: TGTGCCAGCAGTCCAGGTTTCGGGACAGGGTACTACGAGCAGTACTTC. The encoded protein is CASSPGFGTGYYEQYF.

The chain joins TRBV19 to TRBJ1-1; 7 nucleotides align to TRBD1. This CDR3 is 14 amino acids long. CDR1 is LNHDA and CDR2 is SQIVND in the germline V gene (reference sequence). The V gene end was trimmed by 5 bases and the J gene end by 0 bases; junction bases not matched to a gene: 3. CDR3 protein: CASSQGVMNTEAFF. CDR3 bases: TGTGCCAGTAGTCAGGGGGTGATGAACACTGAAGCTTTCTTT.

This clone was recorded a few times. The chain recombines TRBV6-5 with TRBJ2-1; D remains ambiguous. Germline V CDR1 and CDR2: MNHEY, SVGAGI. CDR3 size: 13 residues. Trimming removed 6 bases at V and 10 bases at J, with 16 bases between. The CDR3 reads CASSLRHLGEQFF. CDR3 nucleotide sequence: TGTGCCAGCAGCTTGCGGCACCTTGGCGAGCAGTTCTTC.

The chain has TRBV9 and TRBJ2-7, with 7 bases matching TRBD2. J gave up 2 bases and V 3 bases, and 8 bases lay outside the gene matches. Germline CDR1 is SGDLS and CDR2 is YYNGEE. The CDR3 runs 15 residues. Written as DNA, the CDR3 is TGTGCCAGCAGCGCCCGTGCGGGGGACCCCTACGAGCAGTACTTC. It specifies CASSARAGDPYEQYF.

This clone was observed once. V is TRBV9 and J is TRBJ2-3; D not resolved. Germline V gene lookup returns CDR1 SGDLS and CDR2 YYNGEE. This CDR3 comprises 15 residues. Trimming left V 3 bases short and J 0 bases short, with 11 bases between. For the CDR3, the DNA is TGTGCCAGCAGCGCTGATGGGCCGAGCACAGATACGCAGTATTTT. Translated, it gives CASSADGPSTDTQYF.

On this clone: Other DNA sequences within the sample encode an identical CDR3. The chain carries TRBV20-1 and TRBJ2-3, with D uncertain. The CDR3 is 10 amino acids. Germline loops: CDR1 DFQATT, CDR2 SNEGSKA (reference sequence). Trimming took off 3 bases at V and 4 bases at J, with 2 bases between the two ends. The CDR3 bases are TGCAGTGCTAGGTCAGATACGCAGTATTTT. It translates to CSARSDTQYF.

V is TRBV9 and J is TRBJ2-1; 7 positions match TRBD1. Germline V gives CDR1 SGDLS, CDR2 YYNGEE. The V and J ends lost 4 bases and 1 base, in that order; junction bases with no gene match: 5. CDR3 length: 15 residues. The CDR3 DNA follows: TGTGCCAGCAGCCAAGGGACAGCTTCCTACAATGAGCAGTTCTTC. It translates to CASSQGTASYNEQFF.